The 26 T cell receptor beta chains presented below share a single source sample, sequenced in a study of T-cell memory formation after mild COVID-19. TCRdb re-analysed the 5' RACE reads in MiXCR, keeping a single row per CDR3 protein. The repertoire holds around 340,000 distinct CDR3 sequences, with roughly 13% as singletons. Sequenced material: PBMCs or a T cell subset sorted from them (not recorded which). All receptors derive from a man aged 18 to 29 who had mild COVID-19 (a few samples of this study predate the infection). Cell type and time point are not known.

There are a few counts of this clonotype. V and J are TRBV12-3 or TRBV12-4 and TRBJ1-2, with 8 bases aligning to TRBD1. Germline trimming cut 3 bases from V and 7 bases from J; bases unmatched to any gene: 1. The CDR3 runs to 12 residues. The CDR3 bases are TGTGCCAGCAGTTTCAGGGGGCTTGGCTACACCTTC. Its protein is CASSFRGLGYTF.

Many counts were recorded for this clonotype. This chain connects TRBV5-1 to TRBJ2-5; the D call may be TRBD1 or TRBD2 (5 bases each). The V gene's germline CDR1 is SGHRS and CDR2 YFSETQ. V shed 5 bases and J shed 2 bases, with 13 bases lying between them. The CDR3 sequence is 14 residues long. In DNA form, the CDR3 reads TGCGCCAGCAGATCCGGGACGGAACAAGAGACCCAGTACTTC. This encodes CASRSGTEQETQYF.

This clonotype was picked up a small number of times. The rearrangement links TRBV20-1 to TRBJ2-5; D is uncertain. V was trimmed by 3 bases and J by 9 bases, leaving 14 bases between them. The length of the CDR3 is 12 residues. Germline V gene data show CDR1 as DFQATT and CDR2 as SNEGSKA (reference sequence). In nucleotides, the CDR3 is TGCAGTGCTAGTATTCCCGAGCAGGCCCAGTACTTC. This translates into CSASIPEQAQYF.

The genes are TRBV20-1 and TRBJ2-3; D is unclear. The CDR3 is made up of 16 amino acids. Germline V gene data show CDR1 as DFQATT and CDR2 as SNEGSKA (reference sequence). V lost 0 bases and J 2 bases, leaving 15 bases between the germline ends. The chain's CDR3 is CSARDRALGSTDTQYF. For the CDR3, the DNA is TGCAGTGCTAGAGATAGGGCCCTGGGGTCCACAGATACGCAGTATTTT.

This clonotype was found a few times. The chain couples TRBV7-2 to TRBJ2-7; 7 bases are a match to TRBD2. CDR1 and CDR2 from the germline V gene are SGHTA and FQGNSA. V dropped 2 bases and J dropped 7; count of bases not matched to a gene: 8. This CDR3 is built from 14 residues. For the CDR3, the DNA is TGTGCCAGCAGCTTAAGACGCGGGGGAGGTGAGCAGTACGTC. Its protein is CASSLRRGGGEQYV.

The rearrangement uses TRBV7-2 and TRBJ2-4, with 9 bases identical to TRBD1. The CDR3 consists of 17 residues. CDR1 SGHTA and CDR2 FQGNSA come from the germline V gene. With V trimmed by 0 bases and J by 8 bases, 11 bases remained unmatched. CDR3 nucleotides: TGTGCCAGCAGCTTAGCTCCGCCCGGGACAGGGAGCGACATTCAGTACTTC. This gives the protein CASSLAPPGTGSDIQYF.

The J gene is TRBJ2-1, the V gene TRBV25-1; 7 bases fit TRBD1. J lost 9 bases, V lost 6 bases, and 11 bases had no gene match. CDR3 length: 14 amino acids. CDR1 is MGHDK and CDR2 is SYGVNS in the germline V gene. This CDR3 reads CASRKKGTVTEQFF. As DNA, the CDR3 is TGTGCCAGCAGAAAAAAGGGGACAGTCACTGAGCAGTTCTTC.

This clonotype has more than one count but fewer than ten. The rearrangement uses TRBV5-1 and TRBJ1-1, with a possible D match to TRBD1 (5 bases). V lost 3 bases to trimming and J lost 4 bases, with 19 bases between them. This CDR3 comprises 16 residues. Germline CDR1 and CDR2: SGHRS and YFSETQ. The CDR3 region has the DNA TGCGCCAGCAGCTGGGCCCAAGGGACCATCGGCACTGAAGCTTTCTTT. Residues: CASSWAQGTIGTEAFF.

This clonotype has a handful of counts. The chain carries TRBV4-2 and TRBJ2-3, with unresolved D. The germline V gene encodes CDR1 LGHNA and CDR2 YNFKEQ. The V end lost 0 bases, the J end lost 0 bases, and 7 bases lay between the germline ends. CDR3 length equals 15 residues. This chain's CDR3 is CASSQEVGSTDTQYF. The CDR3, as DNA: TGTGCCAGCAGCCAAGAGGTCGGGAGCACAGATACGCAGTATTTT.

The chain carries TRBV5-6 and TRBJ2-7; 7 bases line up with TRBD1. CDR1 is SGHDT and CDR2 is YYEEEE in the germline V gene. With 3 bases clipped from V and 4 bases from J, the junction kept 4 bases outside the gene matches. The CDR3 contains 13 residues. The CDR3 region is CASSWGTDYEQYV. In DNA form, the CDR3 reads TGTGCCAGCAGCTGGGGGACAGATTACGAGCAGTACGTC.

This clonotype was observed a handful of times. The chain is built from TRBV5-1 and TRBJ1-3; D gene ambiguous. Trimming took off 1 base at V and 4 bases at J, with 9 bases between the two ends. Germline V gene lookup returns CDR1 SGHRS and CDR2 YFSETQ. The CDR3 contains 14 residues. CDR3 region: CASSLSPLGNTIYF. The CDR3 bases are TGCGCCAGCAGCTTGAGCCCACTCGGAAACACCATATATTTT.

CDR3 DNA: TGTGCCAGCAGCTTTCCGGGTAGGACAGATACGCAGTATTTT. Residues: CASSFPGRTDTQYF. The rearrangement links TRBV5-5 to TRBJ2-3; D uncertain. This CDR3 has 14 residues. Trimming removed 2 bases at V and 3 bases at J, with 10 bases between. Per germline, CDR1 SGHKS and CDR2 YYEKEE (reference sequence).

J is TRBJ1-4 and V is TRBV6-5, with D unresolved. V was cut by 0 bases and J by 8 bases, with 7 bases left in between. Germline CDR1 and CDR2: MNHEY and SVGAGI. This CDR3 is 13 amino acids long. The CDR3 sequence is CASSYSASEKLFF. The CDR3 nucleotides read TGTGCCAGCAGTTACTCGGCCAGCGAAAAACTGTTTTTT.

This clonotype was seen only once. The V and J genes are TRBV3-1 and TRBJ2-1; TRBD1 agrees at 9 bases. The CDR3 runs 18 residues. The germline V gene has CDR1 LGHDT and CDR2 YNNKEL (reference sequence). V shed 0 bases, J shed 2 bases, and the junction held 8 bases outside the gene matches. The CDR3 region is CASSQDLGGQGTYNEQFF. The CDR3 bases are TGTGCCAGCAGCCAAGATCTTGGGGGACAGGGAACCTACAATGAGCAGTTCTTC.

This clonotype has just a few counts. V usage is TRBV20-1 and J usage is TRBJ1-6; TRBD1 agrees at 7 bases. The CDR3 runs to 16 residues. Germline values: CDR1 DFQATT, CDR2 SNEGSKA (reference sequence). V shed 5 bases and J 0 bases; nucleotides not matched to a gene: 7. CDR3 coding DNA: TGCAGTGCTCCGACAGGGCAGAGCTCCTATAATTCACCCCTCCACTTT. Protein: CSAPTGQSSYNSPLHF.

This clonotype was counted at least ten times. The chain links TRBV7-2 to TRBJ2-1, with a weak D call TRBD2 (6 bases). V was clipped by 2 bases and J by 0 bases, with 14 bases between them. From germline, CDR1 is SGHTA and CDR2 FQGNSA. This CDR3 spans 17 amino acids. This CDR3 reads CASSLHSGDGSYNEQFF. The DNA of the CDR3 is TGTGCCAGCAGCTTACATTCGGGAGATGGCTCCTACAATGAGCAGTTCTTC.

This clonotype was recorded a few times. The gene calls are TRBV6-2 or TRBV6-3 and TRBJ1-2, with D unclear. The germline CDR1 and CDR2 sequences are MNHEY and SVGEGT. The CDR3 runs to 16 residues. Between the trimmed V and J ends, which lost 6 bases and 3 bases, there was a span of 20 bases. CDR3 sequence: CASREPNSLRYYGYTF. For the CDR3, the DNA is TGTGCCAGCAGAGAACCTAACAGCCTCCGATACTATGGCTACACCTTC.

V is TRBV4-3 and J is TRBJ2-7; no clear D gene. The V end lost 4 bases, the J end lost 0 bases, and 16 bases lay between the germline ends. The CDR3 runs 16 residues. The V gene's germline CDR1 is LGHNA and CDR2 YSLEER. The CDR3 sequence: CASSPNAGSYSYEQYF. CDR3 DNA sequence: TGCGCCAGCAGCCCTAATGCCGGGTCATACTCCTACGAGCAGTACTTC.

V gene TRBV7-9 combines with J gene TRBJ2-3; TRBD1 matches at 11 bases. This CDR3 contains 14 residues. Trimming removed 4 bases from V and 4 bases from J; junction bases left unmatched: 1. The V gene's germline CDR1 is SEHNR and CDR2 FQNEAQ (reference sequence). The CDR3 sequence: CASSSGQGADTQYF. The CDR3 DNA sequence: TGTGCCAGCAGCTCGGGACAGGGGGCAGATACGCAGTATTTT.

The DNA of the CDR3 is TGTGCCAGCAGTCCGGAGCAGGGCTCCTACGAGCAGTACGTC. It is translated as CASSPEQGSYEQYV. V and J are TRBV5-4 and TRBJ2-7, with D possibly being TRBD1 (5 bases). Germline V gene lookup returns CDR1 SGHNT and CDR2 YYREEE (reference sequence). Trimming stripped 5 bases from V and 0 bases from J, with 12 bases between. The CDR3 extends over 14 amino acids.

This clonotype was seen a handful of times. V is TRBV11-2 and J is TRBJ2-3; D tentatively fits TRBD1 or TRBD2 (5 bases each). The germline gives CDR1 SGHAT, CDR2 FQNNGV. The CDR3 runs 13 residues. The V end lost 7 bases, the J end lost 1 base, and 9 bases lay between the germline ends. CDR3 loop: CASNLGRTDTQYF. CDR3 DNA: TGTGCCAGCAACCTGGGACGCACAGATACGCAGTATTTT.

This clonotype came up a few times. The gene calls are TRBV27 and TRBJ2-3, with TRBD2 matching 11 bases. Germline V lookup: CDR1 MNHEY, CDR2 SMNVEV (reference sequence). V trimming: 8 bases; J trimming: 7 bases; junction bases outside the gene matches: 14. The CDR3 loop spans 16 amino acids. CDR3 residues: CASAPYSGGALYTQYF. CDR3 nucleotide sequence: TGTGCCAGCGCCCCTTATAGCGGGGGGGCCCTGTATACGCAGTATTTT.

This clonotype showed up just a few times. In DNA, the CDR3 is TGCGCCAGCAGCTTGGGAAAAGCCAAAAACATTCAGTACTTC. This sequence encodes CASSLGKAKNIQYF. This chain joins TRBV5-1 and TRBJ2-4, with D hard to call. This CDR3 spans 14 amino acids. V was trimmed by 0 bases and J by 0 bases, leaving 4 bases between them. Germline V lookup: CDR1 SGHRS, CDR2 YFSETQ.

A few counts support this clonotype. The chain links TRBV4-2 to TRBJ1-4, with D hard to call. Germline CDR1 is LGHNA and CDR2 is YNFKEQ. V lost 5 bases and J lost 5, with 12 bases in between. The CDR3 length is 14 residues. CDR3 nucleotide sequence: TGTGCCAGCAGCGGGAGGATCTCGAATGAAAAACTGTTTTTT. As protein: CASSGRISNEKLFF.

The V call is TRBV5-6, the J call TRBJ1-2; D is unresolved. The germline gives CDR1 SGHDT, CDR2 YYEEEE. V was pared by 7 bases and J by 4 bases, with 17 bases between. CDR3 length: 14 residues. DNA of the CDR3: TGTGCCAGCTATAGTCGGAGGCAGGTCTATGGCTACACCTTC. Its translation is CASYSRRQVYGYTF.

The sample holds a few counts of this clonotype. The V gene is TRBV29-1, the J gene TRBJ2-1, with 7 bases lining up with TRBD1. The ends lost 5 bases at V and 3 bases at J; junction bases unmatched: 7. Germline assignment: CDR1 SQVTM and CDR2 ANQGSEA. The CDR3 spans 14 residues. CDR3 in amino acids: CSVKRGLIYNEQFF. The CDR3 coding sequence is TGCAGCGTTAAAAGGGGGCTAATCTACAATGAGCAGTTCTTC.